This T cell receptor beta chain was recovered during a study of patients and donors after allogeneic stem cell transplantation. This clonotype appeared once. From the RT-PCR reads, TCRdb called clonotypes with MiXCR, one entry per CDR3 protein. The table lists about 110,000 distinct CDR3 sequences, over 30% of them singletons. The CDR3 is 15 amino acids. The V end was cut by 4 bases, the J end by 3 bases, with 16 bases between. CDR1 is LGHNA and CDR2 is YSLEER in the germline V gene. The sequence was obtained from a human donor who was either an allogeneic HSCT recipient or a stem cell or donor lymphocyte infusion donor (not recorded which). It is not recorded whose cells these are; they may come from a transplant donor. The material sequenced was blood, either unsorted or a sorted T cell fraction (not recorded which). This sequence joins TRBV4-3 and TRBJ2-7, with no clear D. The DNA of the CDR3 is TGCGCCAGCAGCCGCGGACGCCACTCCGGCTACGAGCAGTACTTC. Its protein is CASSRGRHSGYEQYF.